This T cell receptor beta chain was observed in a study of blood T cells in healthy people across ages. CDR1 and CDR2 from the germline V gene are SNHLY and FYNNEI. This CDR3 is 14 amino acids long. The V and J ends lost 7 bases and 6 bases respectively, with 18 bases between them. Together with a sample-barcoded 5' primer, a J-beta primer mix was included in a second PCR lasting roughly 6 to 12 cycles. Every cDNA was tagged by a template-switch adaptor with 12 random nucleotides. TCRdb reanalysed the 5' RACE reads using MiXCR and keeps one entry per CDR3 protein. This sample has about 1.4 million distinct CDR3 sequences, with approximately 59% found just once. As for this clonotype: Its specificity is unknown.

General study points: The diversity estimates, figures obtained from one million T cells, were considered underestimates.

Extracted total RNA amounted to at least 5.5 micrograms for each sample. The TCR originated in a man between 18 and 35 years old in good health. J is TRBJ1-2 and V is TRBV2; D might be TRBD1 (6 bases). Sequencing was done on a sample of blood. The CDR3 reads CASNPVVGGHGYTF. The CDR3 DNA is TGTGCCAGCAACCCCGTTGTAGGGGGACATGGCTACACCTTC.